This T cell receptor beta chain came from a study of blood T cell repertoires in COVID-19. Study-wide background: Sites in the United States, Italy and Spain provided acute and convalescent COVID-19 samples. Sample material is recorded as cDNA or gDNA derived from T cells, B-cell-depleted T cells, or PBMCs.

As originally analysed: Reference gene primer amplification gave estimated nucleated cell counts. The repertoire was sequenced with immunoSEQ multiplex PCR; TCRdb's copy has only in-frame clones and lacks some. The D gene and trimming were derived from the DNA, and the V and J assignments and clone size from that table. The table includes 210,000 or so clones, less than 85% detected once. This sequence originates from a man between 45 and 60 years old who had recovered from COVID-19. Source material: peripheral blood.

CDR3 region: CASSMGSGRANEQFF. Written as DNA, the CDR3 is TGTGCCAGCAGTATGGGAAGCGGGAGGGCAAATGAGCAGTTCTTC. The gene calls are TRBV6-4 and TRBJ2-1; 10 positions agree with TRBD2. Germline lookup yields CDR1 MRHNA and CDR2 SNTAGT. The CDR3 is 15 amino acids. Trimming took 5 bases from V and 7 from J; bases not matched to a gene: 8.